Listed below are T cell receptor beta chains from one sample, sequenced in a study of technical replicates of blood from several donors. Assay: immunoSEQ multiplex PCR; the TCRdb copy retains only in-frame clones and omits some. The profile shows around 50,000 clones, 92% of them singletons. Sequencing was done on a sample of PBMCs. The receptors stem from a human donor in good health. Some clones in this sample may be carry-over from other donors' samples. The CDR3 runs from the conserved cysteine through the conserved F or W. Fields, in order: J gene, D gene, V gene, CDR3 length, clone size, CDR3 protein, CDR3 DNA. A D gene is named only where the DNA matches it firmly. Rows may omit the clone size; those that give it use once, few, many or a size class.

>TRBJ2-1|TRBD2|TRBV5-1|15|NA
CASSFSSGGAGEQFF
TGCGCCAGCAGCTTTAGTAGCGGGGGGGCCGGTGAGCAGTTCTTC
>TRBJ1-2|NA|TRBV6-5|14|NA
CASSLRRANYGYTF
TGTGCCAGCAGCCTCCGGCGGGCTAACTATGGCTACACCTTC
>TRBJ2-7|TRBD2|TRBV4-3|15|NA
CASSPRTSGAYEQYF
TGCGCCAGCAGCCCCCGGACTAGCGGGGCCTACGAGCAGTACTTC
>TRBJ1-5|NA|TRBV2|14|once
CASSEREGGQPQHF
TGTGCCAGCAGTGAACGGGAGGGAGGTCAGCCCCAGCATTTT
>TRBJ2-7|NA|TRBV19|15|NA
CASSIDAEDYYEQYF
TGTGCCAGTAGTATAGATGCGGAGGACTACTACGAGCAGTACTTC
>TRBJ1-2|NA|TRBV13|14|NA
CASSLTGVIYGYTF
TGTGCCAGCAGCCTAACGGGGGTAATCTATGGCTACACCTTC
>TRBJ1-3|NA|TRBV30|11|once
CAWILGNTIYF
TGTGCCTGGATTCTCGGAAACACCATATATTTT
>TRBJ1-1|NA|TRBV29-1|13|NA
CSVEVDRNTEAFF
TGCAGCGTTGAAGTGGACAGGAACACTGAAGCTTTCTTT
>TRBJ2-2|TRBD2|TRBV7-6|17|NA
CASSLGPAGGSTGELFF
TGTGCCAGCAGCTTAGGTCCCGCGGGAGGGAGCACCGGGGAGCTGTTTTTT
>TRBJ2-5|NA|TRBV5-1|10|NA
CASPLETQYF
TGCGCCAGCCCTCTGGAGACCCAGTACTTC
>TRBJ2-7|TRBD1|TRBV4-3|17|NA
CASSQHSDPGQPVEQYF
TGCGCCAGCAGCCAACACTCAGACCCGGGACAGCCTGTCGAGCAGTACTTC
>TRBJ1-1|TRBD1|TRBV14|13|NA
CASSPPGGWTAFF
TGTGCCAGCAGCCCCCCAGGGGGATGGACGGCTTTCTTT
>TRBJ1-5|NA|TRBV7-8|16|NA
CASSLESRLMDQPQHF
TGTGCCAGCAGCTTAGAGTCGAGACTTATGGATCAGCCCCAGCATTTT
>TRBJ2-7|TRBD1|TRBV29-1|13|NA
CSVARTGTHEQYF
TGCAGCGTTGCCCGGACAGGGACCCACGAGCAGTACTTC
>TRBJ2-1|TRBD2|TRBV7-9|15|NA
CASTLGAGGYNEQFF
TGTGCCAGCACCCTGGGGGCGGGAGGGTACAATGAGCAGTTCTTC
>TRBJ2-3|TRBD2|TRBV7-8|15|NA
CASSRTSGRADTQYF
TGTGCCAGCAGCCGGACTAGCGGGAGGGCAGATACGCAGTATTTT
>TRBJ2-2|TRBD2|TRBV4-1|15|NA
CASSPGLAYTGELFF
TGCGCCAGCTCACCGGGACTAGCCTACACCGGGGAGCTGTTTTTT
>TRBJ2-7|TRBD2|TRBV4-2|19|NA
CASSQDVGTGGPISYEQYF
TGTGCCAGCAGCCAAGATGTAGGGACGGGGGGGCCCATCTCCTACGAGCAGTACTTC
>TRBJ1-2|TRBD1|TRBV5-1|14|NA
CASSLGDRDYGYTF
TGCGCCAGCAGCTTGGGGGACAGGGACTATGGCTACACCTTC
>TRBJ2-7|TRBD1|TRBV5-1|14|NA
CASSLWTGSYEQYF
TGCGCCAGCAGCCTTTGGACAGGCAGCTACGAGCAGTACTTC
>TRBJ2-7|TRBD2|TRBV19|17|NA
CASSPQGTSGRAYEQYF
TGTGCCAGTAGTCCCCAAGGGACTAGCGGGAGGGCCTACGAGCAGTACTTC
>TRBJ1-3|TRBD1|TRBV10-3|14|NA
CAISRDSSGNTIYF
TGTGCCATCAGCCGGGACAGCTCTGGAAACACCATATATTTT
>TRBJ2-7|TRBD1|TRBV10-3|16|NA
CAISESGWGTGGEQYF
TGTGCCATCAGTGAGTCAGGTTGGGGGACAGGGGGCGAGCAGTACTTC
>TRBJ2-5|NA|TRBV7-8|14|NA
CASSLDEGRETQYF
TGTGCCAGCAGCTTAGACGAGGGTAGGGAGACCCAGTACTTC
>TRBJ1-5|NA|TRBV30|13|NA
CAWSGDSNQPQHF
TGTGCCTGGAGTGGAGATAGCAATCAGCCCCAGCATTTT
>TRBJ1-5|TRBD1|TRBV7-2|15|NA
CASSFQGAGNQPQHF
TGTGCCAGCAGCTTTCAGGGGGCCGGGAATCAGCCCCAGCATTTT
>TRBJ2-1|TRBD2|TRBV5-6|15|NA
CASSLAGAVYNEQFF
TGTGCCAGCAGTTTGGCGGGAGCAGTTTACAATGAGCAGTTCTTC
>TRBJ2-1|TRBD1|TRBV7-9|17|NA
CASSPTPGTGPYNEQFF
TGTGCCAGCAGCCCAACCCCCGGGACAGGGCCCTACAATGAGCAGTTCTTC
>TRBJ2-3|NA|TRBV12-1|16|NA
CASSFVSGGPADTQYF
TGTGCCAGCAGCTTTGTATCGGGGGGGCCCGCAGATACGCAGTATTTT
>TRBJ2-3|TRBD1|TRBV10-3|14|NA
CAITRDRGLYTQYF
TGTGCCATCACTAGGGACAGGGGGCTTTATACGCAGTATTTT
>TRBJ2-5|NA|TRBV4-1|15|NA
CASSQGWARGETQYF
TGCGCCAGCAGCCAAGGATGGGCGAGGGGGGAGACCCAGTACTTC
>TRBJ2-7|TRBD1|TRBV5-6|13|NA
CASSHQGAEEQYF
TGTGCCAGCAGCCATCAGGGGGCGGAAGAGCAGTACTTC
>TRBJ2-2|NA|TRBV5-6|12|NA
CASSFTSGELFF
TGTGCCAGCAGCTTTACTTCCGGGGAGCTGTTTTTT
>TRBJ2-1|NA|TRBV21-1|16|NA
CASSKAKAGVSNEQFF
TGTGCCAGCAGCAAAGCTAAGGCAGGGGTGTCCAATGAGCAGTTCTTC
>TRBJ2-2|TRBD1|TRBV19|18|NA
CASGKDRGGYRGTGELFF
TGTGCCAGTGGGAAAGACAGGGGGGGCTACCGGGGGACCGGGGAGCTGTTTTTT
>TRBJ1-1|NA|TRBV7-2|13|NA
CASSSSLNTEAFF
TGTGCCAGCAGCTCTAGTCTGAACACTGAAGCTTTCTTT
>TRBJ2-1|NA|TRBV7-9|13|NA
CASSLGTGNEQFF
TGTGCCAGCAGCTTAGGCACGGGGAATGAGCAGTTCTTC
>TRBJ1-3|NA|TRBV6-5|16|NA
CASSYSRATAGNTIYF
TGTGCCAGCAGTTACTCGAGGGCCACGGCTGGAAACACCATATATTTT
>TRBJ2-1|TRBD2|TRBV9|13|NA
CASSGGLAHEQFF
TGTGCCAGCAGCGGGGGACTAGCACATGAGCAGTTCTTC
>TRBJ2-5|TRBD2|TRBV5-1|14|NA
CASSQYGGGETQYF
TGCGCCAGCAGCCAATACGGGGGGGGAGAGACCCAGTACTTC
>TRBJ2-7|NA|TRBV11-3|13|NA
CASSSPREDEQYF
TGTGCCAGCAGCTCACCCAGGGAGGACGAGCAGTACTTC
>TRBJ1-2|NA|TRBV6-5|13|once
CASSYTVSYGYTF
TGTGCCAGCAGTTACACCGTTAGCTATGGCTACACCTTC
>TRBJ1-2|TRBD1|TRBV6-1|14|NA
CASRLTGGDYGYTF
TGTGCCAGCAGACTGACAGGGGGGGACTATGGCTACACCTTC
>TRBJ2-1|TRBD2|TRBV6-5|15|NA
CASSRGTSVYNEQFF
TGTGCCAGCAGCCGCGGGACTAGCGTCTACAATGAGCAGTTCTTC
>TRBJ1-2|TRBD1|TRBV6-1|19|NA
CASSDTYPGQGSLNYGYTF
TGTGCCAGCAGTGACACCTATCCGGGACAGGGGTCCCTTAACTATGGCTACACCTTC
>TRBJ2-6|NA|TRBV6-1|16|NA
CASSEARNSGANVLTF
TGTGCCAGCAGTGAAGCGCGCAACTCTGGGGCCAACGTCCTGACTTTC
>TRBJ2-7|TRBD2|TRBV7-2|16|NA
CASSSLAGGPLYEQYF
TGTGCCAGCAGCTCTCTAGCGGGAGGCCCCCTCTACGAGCAGTACTTC
>TRBJ1-2|NA|TRBV10-3|13|once
CASTPGSNYGYTF
TGTGCCTCCACACCAGGGTCCAACTATGGCTACACCTTC
>TRBJ2-2|NA|TRBV5-4|17|NA
CASSLAVATENTGELFF
TGTGCCAGCAGCTTGGCTGTGGCGACAGAGAACACCGGGGAGCTGTTTTTT
>TRBJ2-2|TRBD2|TRBV7-6|14|NA
CASSFIAGTGELFF
TGTGCCAGCAGCTTCATAGCGGGGACCGGGGAGCTGTTTTTT